This TCR beta chain appears in the sequencing data of a study of multiple sclerosis patients with progressive multifocal leukoencephalopathy. Whole-study results and caveats: Expanded clones at PML onset predated and persisted through natalizumab therapy.

Time point indicated: time of PML onset. JC virus DNA in cerebrospinal fluid confirmed the PML diagnosis. The T3 samples were drawn when PML began. About this clone: The antigen is not known.

This table comes from immunoSEQ multiplex PCR, and its TCRdb copy is limited to in-frame clones, with some not included. The profile shows approximately 29,000 clones, approximately 85% of them singletons. V lost 4 bases, J lost 0 bases, and 10 bases lay in between. The germline V gene encodes CDR1 SGHRS and CDR2 YFSETQ. The CDR3 sequence is 15 residues long. The TCR was taken from a woman in her twenties or thirties with progressive multifocal leukoencephalopathy. Specimen: PBMCs, collected from a patient treated with natalizumab. The chain has TRBV5-1 and TRBJ1-4; D unclear. The CDR3 region has the DNA TGCGCCAGCAGCCCTGGGTCCGCAACTAATGAAAAACTGTTTTTT. Translated, it gives CASSPGSATNEKLFF.